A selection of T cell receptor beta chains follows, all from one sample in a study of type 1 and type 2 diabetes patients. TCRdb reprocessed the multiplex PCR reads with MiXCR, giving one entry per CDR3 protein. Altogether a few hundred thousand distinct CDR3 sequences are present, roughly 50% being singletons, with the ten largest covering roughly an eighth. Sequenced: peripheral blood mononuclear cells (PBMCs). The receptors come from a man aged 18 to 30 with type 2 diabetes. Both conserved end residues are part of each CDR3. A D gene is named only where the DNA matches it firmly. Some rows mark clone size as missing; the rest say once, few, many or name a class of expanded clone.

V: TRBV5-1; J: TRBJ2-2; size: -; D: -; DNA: TGCGCCAGCAGCTTACACAGGGAATTGGACACCGGGGAGCTGTTTTTT; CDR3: CASSLHRELDTGELFF
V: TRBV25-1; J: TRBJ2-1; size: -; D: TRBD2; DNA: TGTGCCAGCAGACGGATTAGCGGGAATGAGCAGTTCTTC; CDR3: CASRRISGNEQFF
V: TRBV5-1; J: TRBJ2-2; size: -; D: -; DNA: TGCGCCAGCAGCTTGGCCGGTTGGGGGAGTGGGTCCGGGGAGCTGTTTTTT; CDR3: CASSLAGWGSGSGELFF
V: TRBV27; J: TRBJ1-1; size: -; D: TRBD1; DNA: TGTGCCAGCAGTTTGCGGGACAGGGGGGGAACTGAAGCTTTCTTT; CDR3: CASSLRDRGGTEAFF
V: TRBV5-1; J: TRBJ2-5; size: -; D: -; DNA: TGCGCCAGCAGCTTGGCCAGTCGCCGGCAGGATAAACTGTACCAAGAGACCCAGTACTTC; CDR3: CASSLASRRQDKLYQETQYF
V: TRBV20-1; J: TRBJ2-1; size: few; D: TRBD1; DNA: TGCAGTGCCCCCCGGACAGGGGATCACAATGAGCAGTTCTTC; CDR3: CSAPRTGDHNEQFF
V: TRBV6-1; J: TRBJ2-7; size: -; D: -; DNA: TGTGCCAGCAGCACTGGAGGCAGGAGCTACGAGCAGTACTTC; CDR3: CASSTGGRSYEQYF
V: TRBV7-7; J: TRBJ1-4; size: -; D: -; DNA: TGTGCCAGCAGCTTCGGTATTAGGCAGGGGCGGGGTGAAAAACTGTTTTTT; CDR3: CASSFGIRQGRGEKLFF
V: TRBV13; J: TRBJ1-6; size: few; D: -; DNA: TGTGCCAGCAGCTTAGTGAGGGTCTCACCCCTCCACTTT; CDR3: CASSLVRVSPLHF
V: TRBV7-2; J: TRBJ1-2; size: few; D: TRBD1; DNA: TGTGCCAGCAGCCACTCGCGGGACAGGGGAGGGTCTAACTATGGCTACACCTTC; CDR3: CASSHSRDRGGSNYGYTF
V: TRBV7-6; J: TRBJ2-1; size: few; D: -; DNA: TGTGCCAGCAGCGAGACAGCCTACAATGAGCAGTTCTTC; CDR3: CASSETAYNEQFF
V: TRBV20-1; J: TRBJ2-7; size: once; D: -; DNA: TGCAGTGCTGGAGGGAAATTAATTACCTACGAGCAGTACTTC; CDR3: CSAGGKLITYEQYF
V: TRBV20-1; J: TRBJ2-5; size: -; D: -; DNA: TGCAGTGCTAGAGAAGGGTTTGGAACTACCCAGTACTTC; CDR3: CSAREGFGTTQYF
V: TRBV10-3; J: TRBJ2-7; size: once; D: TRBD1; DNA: TGTGCCATCAGTGTCGGACAGGGGCGCGAGCAGTACTTC; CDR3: CAISVGQGREQYF
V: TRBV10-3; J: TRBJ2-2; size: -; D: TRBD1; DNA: TGTGCCACCGGGACAGGGGGCAACACCGGGGAGCTGTTTTTT; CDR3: CATGTGGNTGELFF
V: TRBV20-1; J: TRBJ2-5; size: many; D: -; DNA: TGCAGTGCTTCCTCCGCAGGGCTCAGAGAGACCCAGTACTTC; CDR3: CSASSAGLRETQYF
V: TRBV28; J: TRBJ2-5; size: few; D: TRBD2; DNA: TGTGCCAGCGGGACTAGCGGGGGGGAGACCCAGTACTTC; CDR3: CASGTSGGETQYF
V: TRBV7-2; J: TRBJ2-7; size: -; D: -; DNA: TGTGCCAGCAGCTATTTTGGCGAGGTCGCCTACGAGCAGTACTTC; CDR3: CASSYFGEVAYEQYF
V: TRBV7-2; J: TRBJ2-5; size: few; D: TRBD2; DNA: TGTGCCAGCGGAGCGGGAGGGGGGGAGACCCAGTACTTC; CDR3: CASGAGGGETQYF
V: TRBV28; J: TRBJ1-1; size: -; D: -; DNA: TGTGCCAGCAGTTTTCGGGGAGTTATGAACACTGAAGCTTTCTTT; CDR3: CASSFRGVMNTEAFF
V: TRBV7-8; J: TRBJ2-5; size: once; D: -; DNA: TGTGCCAGCAAGGGGCTGCCAAACCGAGAGACCCAGTACTTC; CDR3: CASKGLPNRETQYF
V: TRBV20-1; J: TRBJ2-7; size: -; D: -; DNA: TGCAGTGCCCGAGCAGGCCTAGGGGGCTCCTACGAGCAGTACTTC; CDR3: CSARAGLGGSYEQYF
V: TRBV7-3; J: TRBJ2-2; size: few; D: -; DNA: TGTGCCAGCAGCTTACAGGGTCACACCGGGGAGCTGTTTTTT; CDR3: CASSLQGHTGELFF
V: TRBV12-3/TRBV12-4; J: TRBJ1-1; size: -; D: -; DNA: TGTGCCAGCAGTTTCCACACCACTGAAGCTTTCTTT; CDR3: CASSFHTTEAFF
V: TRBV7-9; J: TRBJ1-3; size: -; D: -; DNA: TGTGCCAGCAGCTTAACCATCGACTCTGGAAACACCATATATTTT; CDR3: CASSLTIDSGNTIYF
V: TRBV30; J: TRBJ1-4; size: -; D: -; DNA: TGTGCCTGGAGCCCTAGTCGAGAAGAAAAACTGTTTTTT; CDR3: CAWSPSREEKLFF
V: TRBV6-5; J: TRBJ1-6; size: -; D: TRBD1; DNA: TGTGCCAGCAGTTACCTGACAGGGGGGAATTCACCCCTCCACTTT; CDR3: CASSYLTGGNSPLHF
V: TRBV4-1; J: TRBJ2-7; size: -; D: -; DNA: TGCGCCAGCAGCCAAGATCGTACAGGTCCATACGAGCAGTACTTC; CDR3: CASSQDRTGPYEQYF
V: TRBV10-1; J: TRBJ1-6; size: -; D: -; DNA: TGCGCCAGCAGTGAGCTGAGGATGAACTCACCCCTCCACTTT; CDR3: CASSELRMNSPLHF
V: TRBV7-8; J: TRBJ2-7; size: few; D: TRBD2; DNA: TGTGCCAGCAGCATCCCGGGAGGGCCAGGTTTGGCCGAGCAGTACTTC; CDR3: CASSIPGGPGLAEQYF
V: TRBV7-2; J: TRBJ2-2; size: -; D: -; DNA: TGTGCCAGCAGCTTACAAATGACCGGGGAGCTGTTTTTT; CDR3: CASSLQMTGELFF
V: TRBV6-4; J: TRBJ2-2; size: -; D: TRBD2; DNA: TGTGCCAGCACCCTCACAGCGGGGGGGCCCGACACCGGGGAGCTGTTTTTT; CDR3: CASTLTAGGPDTGELFF
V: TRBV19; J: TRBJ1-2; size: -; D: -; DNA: TGTGCCAGTAAAGACAGGACCTATGGCTACACCTTC; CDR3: CASKDRTYGYTF
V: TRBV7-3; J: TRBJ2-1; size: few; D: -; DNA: TGTGCCAGCAGCTTAAGCGGGGGCCCCTACAATGAGCAGTTCTTC; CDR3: CASSLSGGPYNEQFF
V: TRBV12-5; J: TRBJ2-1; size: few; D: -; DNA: TGTGCTAGTGGTTTCGGACGGGTCGATGAGCAGTTCTTC; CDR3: CASGFGRVDEQFF
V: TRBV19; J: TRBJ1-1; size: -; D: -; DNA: TGTGCCAGCAGCTTCCCCTGGGTGACCCTTTGGGGCACTGAAGCTTTCTTT; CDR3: CASSFPWVTLWGTEAFF
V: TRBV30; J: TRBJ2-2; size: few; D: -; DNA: TGTGCCTGGGCGGGGGCCACCTACACCGGGGAGCTGTTTTTT; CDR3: CAWAGATYTGELFF
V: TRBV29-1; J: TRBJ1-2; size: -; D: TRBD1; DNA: TGCAGCGTCTGGACAGGGAAGTATGGCTACACCTTC; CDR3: CSVWTGKYGYTF
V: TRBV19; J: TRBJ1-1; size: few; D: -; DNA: TGTGCCAGTAGTTGGGGGGACACTGAAGCTTTCTTT; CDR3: CASSWGDTEAFF
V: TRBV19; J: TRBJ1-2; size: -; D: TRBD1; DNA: TGTGCCAGTAGTATGGGGGGGACAGGGCCTTGGGGCTACACCTTC; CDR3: CASSMGGTGPWGYTF
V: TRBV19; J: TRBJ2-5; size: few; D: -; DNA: TGTGCCAGTAGTACCGGCACGGTTGGGGAGACCCAGTACTTC; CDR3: CASSTGTVGETQYF
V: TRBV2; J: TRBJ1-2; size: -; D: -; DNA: TGTGCCAGCAGCACTGGAACCTATGGCTACACCTTC; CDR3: CASSTGTYGYTF
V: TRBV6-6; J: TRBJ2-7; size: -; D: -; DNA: TGTGCCAGCAGTTACTCGAAGGGGGGGAACGAGCAGTACTTC; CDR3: CASSYSKGGNEQYF
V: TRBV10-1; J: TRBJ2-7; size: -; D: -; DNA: TGCGCCAGCAGTGCGACGACAATGGGAGAGCAGTACTTC; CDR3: CASSATTMGEQYF
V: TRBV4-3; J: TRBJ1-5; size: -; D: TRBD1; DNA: TGCGCCAGCAGCCAAGATCGGGACAGACGTCAGCCCCAGCATTTT; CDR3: CASSQDRDRRQPQHF
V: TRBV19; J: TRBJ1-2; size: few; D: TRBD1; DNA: TGTGCCAGTAGTGTCAACAGGGGAAATGGCTACACCTTC; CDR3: CASSVNRGNGYTF
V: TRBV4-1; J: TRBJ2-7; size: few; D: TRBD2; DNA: TGCGCCAGCAGCCAAGAGCGGGAGGAATCGTACGAGCAGTACTTC; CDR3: CASSQEREESYEQYF
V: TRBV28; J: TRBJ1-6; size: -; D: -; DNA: TGTGCCAGCAGTTTAAGGGTTTCACCCCTCCACTTT; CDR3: CASSLRVSPLHF
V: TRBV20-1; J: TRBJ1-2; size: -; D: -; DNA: TGCAGTGCTACATACCCGGGCCTCCCTTCGCGTGGCTACACCTTC; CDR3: CSATYPGLPSRGYTF
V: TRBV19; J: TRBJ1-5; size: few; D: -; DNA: TGTGCCAGTAGTACCTCCCCAATAGGCGGCAATCAGCCCCAGCATTTT; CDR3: CASSTSPIGGNQPQHF
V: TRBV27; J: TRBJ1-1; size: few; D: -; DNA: TGTGCCAGCAGTGCCCCTGGGTGGGGGACGATGAACACTGAAGCTTTCTTT; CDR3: CASSAPGWGTMNTEAFF
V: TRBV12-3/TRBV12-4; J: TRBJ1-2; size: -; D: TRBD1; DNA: TGTGCCAGCAGCTCGGGACAGGGTGGCGGCTACACCTTC; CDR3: CASSSGQGGGYTF
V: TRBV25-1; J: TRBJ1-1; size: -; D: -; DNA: TGTGCCAGCGGTATGGGGTTTGGGATGAACACTGAAGCTTTCTTT; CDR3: CASGMGFGMNTEAFF
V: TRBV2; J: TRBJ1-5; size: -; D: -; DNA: TGTGCCAGCCGGGACATTTATCAGCCCCAGCATTTT; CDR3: CASRDIYQPQHF